What follows is one T cell receptor (beta chain) and its context. What it binds is unknown. Repertoires were generated with immunoSEQ multiplex PCR, while TCRdb's copy carries only in-frame clones and drops some. Counted here are tens of thousands of clones, 86% occurring once; the ten biggest clones make up approximately 16%. This entry comes from a study of T cell responses to AZD1222 COVID-19 vaccine. At the level of the study: Second-dose schedules of about 4 or about 12 weeks were combined.

CDR3 length: 15 residues. Germline values: CDR1 KGHSH, CDR2 LQKENI. The V and J ends lost 0 bases and 4 bases respectively, with 12 bases between them. General observations from the study: Clonal diversity was possibly underestimated, and white British individuals and females predominated among donors. Among AZD1222 vaccinees, only five to seven were seropositive at baseline. Reportedly, nearly half the spike-specific TCRs target unmutated variant regions.

V is TRBV18 and J is TRBJ1-2; unclear D gene. This clonotype was obtained from an adult in good health. The sample here was peripheral blood, taken on day 0 of AZD1222 vaccination. CDR3 in DNA: TGTGCCAGCTCACCACCGATTGGAGGTTCCTATGGCTACACCTTC. Translation gives CASSPPIGGSYGYTF. Looking up the rest from reference TRBV18 and TRBJ1-2 gives the full variable domain: NAGVMQNPRHLVRRRGQEARLRCSPMKGHSHVYWYRQLPEEGLKFMVYLQKENIIDESGMPKERFSAEFPKEGPSILRIQQVVRGDSAAYFCASSPPIGGSYGYTFGSGTRLTVV.